This entry describes one T cell receptor beta chain. What this receptor recognizes is not known. Per-nucleotide qualities are absent, and no much larger clonotype sits a single base away. Collaborating institutions collected whole blood in K2EDTA tubes following their own protocols. Collaborator samples were shipped for TCRbeta analysis as frozen whole blood, isolated PBMCs, or DNA extracted from either sample type. From the cysteine through the phenylalanine, the CDR3 covers 15 amino acids. Just CDR3 DNA is preserved here, 45 bases in frame from base 1. Ends trimmed: V by 5 bases, J by 1 base; bases unmatched to a gene: 6. The germline V gene (reference sequence) supplies CDR1 LNHDA and CDR2 SQIVND. The data stem from a study of blood T cell repertoires in COVID-19 (dated by TCRdb to about 2020). Looking at the study overall: Samples from collaborators originated in the United States, Italy and Spain and spanned both the acute and convalescent phases of COVID-19. The material from the prospective study consisted of cDNA or gDNA derived from T cells, B-cell-depleted T cells, or PBMCs. Deeply sampled blood TCRbeta repertoires from subjects exposed to, actively infected with, or recovered from COVID-19 were included in the dataset. The repertoires were made available in a free public database intended to serve as a resource for research on the immune response to SARS-CoV-2. The samples were drawn from two sources: the first 160 participants of the ongoing ImmuneRACE study, and 1,000 to 1,500 subjects contributed by 6 global collaborators. A de-identified subject ID, COVID-19 status, age in years and sex were almost always included in the sample metadata. Where HLA class I and class II types were available, the types were taken from metadata supplied by the sample provider, not from assay-based typing. General findings and caveats noted by the study authors: The quantity of clinical and demographic metadata differed by source and by participant and was supplied without curation.

TCRbeta CDR3 regions were amplified from genomic DNA using the immunoSEQ Assay, a bias-controlled multiplex PCR. The original pipeline was this. The number of nucleated cells in each sample was estimated by amplification of reference gene primers within the assay. To quantify the absolute abundance of each unique TCRbeta CDR3 rearrangement, sequence reads were collapsed and filtered. For each sample, productive Simpson clonality was calculated as the square root of Simpson's diversity index across productive rearrangements. The source is immuneACCESS, and TCRdb retained only in-frame sequences with V and J called. Part of the clones is not carried over; for the studies checked, unresolved V genes explain less than half of this, and the remainder is unexplained. V and J calls and clone size come straight from that table; D and trimming were deduced from the DNA. Here the sample has about 150,000 clones; around 89% occur a single time. Around 3.2% of the sample belongs to the ten largest clones.

The origin of this receptor is a man in his 60s with active or convalescent COVID-19. The chain is encoded by TRBV19 joined to TRBJ1-2; 8 middle bases align to TRBD1. The sequencing sample was made of peripheral blood. The nucleotide sequence reads TGTGCCAGTAGTCTGCGGACAGGGCTTAACTATGGCTACACCTTC. The resulting protein is CASSLRTGLNYGYTF.